Listed here are 30 T cell receptor beta chains from one sample, sequenced in a study of T cell responses to AZD1222 COVID-19 vaccine. Assay: immunoSEQ multiplex PCR; the TCRdb copy retains only in-frame clones and omits some. The sample has around 140,000 clones, about 86% seen once. The sequencing used peripheral blood, collected 28 days after the second AZD1222 dose. These TCRs come from an adult who received the AZD1222 COVID-19 vaccine.

The chain couples TRBV28 to TRBJ2-5; the match to TRBD1 covers 8 bases. Germline CDR1 is MDHEN and CDR2 is SYDVKM. V trimming: 1 base; J trimming: 5 bases; junction bases outside the gene matches: 6. The CDR3 spans 15 residues. The CDR3 is CASSLLGQVGETQYF. In DNA, the CDR3 is TGTGCCAGCAGTTTATTGGGACAGGTCGGTGAGACCCAGTACTTC.

The chain combines TRBV19 with TRBJ2-7; perhaps TRBD2 as D (5 bases). The CDR3 contains 12 residues. V lost 9 bases and J 6 bases, leaving 15 bases between the germline ends. The V gene's germline CDR1 is LNHDA and CDR2 SQIVND (reference sequence). The CDR3 region has the DNA TGTGCCAGAACCGAGCGCCGGGGCGAGCAGTACTTC. Translation: CARTERRGEQYF.

The chain combines TRBV21-1 with TRBJ1-5; TRBD1, the table's D call, lacks a check against the DNA. TRBV21-1 is shown as a pseudogene. The CDR3 sequence is 15 residues long. CDR3: CASSKGTGHNQPQHF. The CDR3, as DNA: TGTGCCAGCAGCAAGGGGACAGGCCATAATCAGCCCCAGCATTTT.

The V call is TRBV5-1, the J call TRBJ1-4, with unresolved D. The CDR3 loop spans 15 amino acids. Trimming cost V 3 bases and J 5 bases, with 14 bases left between them. In germline, CDR1 is SGHRS, CDR2 YFSETQ. The CDR3 DNA is TGCGCCAGCAGCTGGGAGGGCAGGCTAAATGAAAAACTGTTTTTT. As protein: CASSWEGRLNEKLFF.

The J gene is TRBJ1-2, the V gene TRBV6-1; 7 nucleotides line up with TRBD1. This CDR3 comprises 14 residues. With 1 base clipped from V and 4 bases from J, the junction kept 3 bases outside the gene matches. Germline V lookup: CDR1 MNHNS, CDR2 SASEGT. CDR3 residues: CASSEGRGPYGYTF. CDR3 DNA sequence: TGTGCCAGCAGTGAAGGGAGGGGGCCCTATGGCTACACCTTC.

In this sample, this clone turned up a few times. This sequence joins TRBV7-2 and TRBJ1-6; unclear D gene. The CDR3 sequence is 12 residues long. V gave up 5 bases and J gave up 7 bases, with 6 bases separating them. CDR1 is SGHTA and CDR2 is FQGNSA in the germline V gene. The CDR3 DNA is TGTGCCAGCAGCCCTTACAATTCACCCCTCCACTTT. This encodes CASSPYNSPLHF.

This clone was recorded only once. The chain couples TRBV7-6 to TRBJ1-2; D call uncertain. This CDR3 has 13 amino acids. V was clipped by 0 bases and J by 3 bases, with 5 bases between them. Germline-derived CDR1 and CDR2 are SGHVS and FNYEAQ. This chain's CDR3 is CASSLAIDYGYTF. DNA for the CDR3: TGTGCCAGCAGCTTAGCGATCGACTATGGCTACACCTTC.

Remarks on this clone: An end of the junction does not agree with germline; a read error may underlie this. The chain is built from TRBV23-1 and TRBJ1-2; 9 bases align to TRBD1. TRBV23-1 is designated an ORF whose function remains uncertain. This CDR3 region has 13 residues. CDR3: CASSQGRQGDGAF. The CDR3 DNA sequence: TGCGCCAGCAGTCAAGGGAGACAGGGGGATGGGGCCTTC.

The chain combines TRBV4-2 with TRBJ1-1; 9 bases fit TRBD1. The CDR3 is made up of 17 amino acids. With 0 bases clipped from V and 5 bases from J, the junction kept 10 bases outside the gene matches. CDR1 and CDR2 (germline): LGHNA, YNFKEQ. The CDR3 bases are TGTGCCAGCAGCCAAGATTTACAGGGGGCAGCTGTTACTGAAGCTTTCTTT. It codes for CASSQDLQGAAVTEAFF.

The chain recombines TRBV6-1 with TRBJ2-2; no clear D. The V end lost 3 bases, the J end lost 7 bases, and 15 bases lay between the germline ends. Germline V gene lookup returns CDR1 MNHNS and CDR2 SASEGT. CDR3 size: 15 residues. CDR3 sequence (DNA): TGTGCCAGCAGTGAGAAGGTAGCTTTTGGCGGGGAGCTGTTTTTT. It is translated as CASSEKVAFGGELFF.

The rearrangement uses TRBV5-6 and TRBJ1-5; 7 bases are a match to TRBD1. Unmatched junction bases numbered 6, after V lost 4 bases and J lost 5 bases. The CDR3 spans 14 residues. Germline CDR1 is SGHDT and CDR2 is YYEEEE. CDR3 nucleotide sequence: TGTGCCAGCAGCGAAGGGGGCGCGGATCAGCCCCAGCATTTT. As protein: CASSEGGADQPQHF.

This clone has a single count. This chain joins TRBV3-1 (or the pseudogene TRBV3-2) and TRBJ1-5, with D unclear. The germline V gene has CDR1 LGHDT and CDR2 YNNKEL (reference sequence). With 5 bases removed from V and 1 base from J, the gap between germline ends came to 9 bases. This CDR3 comprises 14 residues. In DNA form, the CDR3 reads TGTGCCAGCAGCGGGATGTGGAGCAATCAGCCCCAGCATTTT. Amino acids: CASSGMWSNQPQHF.

The chain employs TRBV19 and TRBJ1-1, with D hard to call. V was cut by 6 bases and J by 3 bases, with 14 bases left in between. Germline CDR1 LNHDA, CDR2 SQIVND (reference sequence). The CDR3 is 14 amino acids. The CDR3 DNA reads as TGTGCCAGTAGGTCTGGCGGGCAGGACACTGAAGCTTTCTTT. Amino acid sequence: CASRSGGQDTEAFF. The full variable domain, in which reference TRBV19 and TRBJ1-1 provide the parts outside the CDR3, is DGGITQSPKYLFRKEGQNVTLSCEQNLNHDAMYWYRQDPGQGLRLIYYSQIVNDFQKGDIAEGYSVSREKKESFPLTVTSAQKNPTAFYLCASRSGGQDTEAFFGQGTRLTVV.

The CDR3 spells CASNLQGDEQFF. CDR3 in DNA: TGTGCCAGCAACCTACAGGGAGATGAGCAGTTCTTC. The chain recombines TRBV7-9 with TRBJ2-1; TRBD1 might be the D (6 bases). The CDR3 has 12 amino acids. Germline loops: CDR1 SEHNR, CDR2 FQNEAQ (reference sequence). Trimming shortened V by 7 bases and J by 8 bases, and 12 bases separated the two germline ends.

The chain combines TRBV29-1 with TRBJ1-1, with 8 bases matching TRBD1. Germline lookup yields CDR1 SQVTM and CDR2 ANQGSEA. V lost 3 bases and J lost 5; bases outside the gene matches: 5. The CDR3 runs to 13 residues. As DNA, the CDR3 is TGCAGCGTTGAGACAGGGGACTTGACTGAAGCTTTCTTT. Translation gives CSVETGDLTEAFF.

The DNA for the CDR3 is TGTGCCTGGAGGACCGGAGGAGGCACAGATACGCAGTATTTT. This sequence encodes CAWRTGGGTDTQYF. The chain links TRBV30 to TRBJ2-3; maybe TRBD2 (5 bases). Germline CDR1 reads GTSNPN; CDR2 reads SVGIG (reference sequence). Trimming stripped 3 bases from V and 1 base from J, with 11 bases between. This CDR3 contains 14 residues.

The chain is built from TRBV10-3 and TRBJ2-1, with 8 bases lining up with TRBD1. The V segment lost 4 bases and the J segment 15 bases; nucleotides outside the gene matches: 26. CDR1 and CDR2 (germline): ENHRY, SYGVKD. The CDR3 runs to 18 residues. The CDR3 loop reads CAISGDAQGQAINNRWFF. The CDR3 DNA reads TGTGCCATCAGTGGCGACGCGCAGGGACAGGCGATCAACAATCGTTGGTTCTTC.

The genes are TRBV18 and TRBJ1-1; D is unclear. CDR1 and CDR2 (germline): KGHSH, LQKENI. The V gene lost 3 bases and the J gene lost 8 bases, with 16 bases spanning the gap. CDR3 length: 14 residues. CDR3 DNA: TGTGCCAGCTCACCGTCAGCCAGAGTAGCGGAAGCTTTCTTT. This gives the protein CASSPSARVAEAFF.

This clone was recorded once. The genes are TRBV19 and TRBJ2-1; 9 bases match TRBD2. V trimming: 9 bases; J trimming: 5 bases; junction bases outside the gene matches: 5. CDR3 size: 13 residues. Germline CDR1 reads LNHDA; CDR2 reads SQIVND (reference sequence). The CDR3 nucleotides read TGTGCCAGCCGGACTAGCGTCGACAATGAGCAGTTCTTC. Its protein product is CASRTSVDNEQFF.

The chain couples TRBV29-1 to TRBJ2-1; 9 nucleotides match TRBD1. V lost 7 bases, J lost 12 bases, and 4 bases stayed unmatched. CDR1 is SQVTM and CDR2 is ANQGSEA in the germline V gene. The CDR3 has 10 residues. This chain's CDR3 is CSGDRGGQFF. The CDR3, as DNA: TGCAGCGGCGACAGGGGGGGGCAGTTCTTC.

This clone appeared a few times. The rearrangement links TRBV19 to TRBJ2-1; 12 bases match TRBD2. Germline V gives CDR1 LNHDA, CDR2 SQIVND (reference sequence). The CDR3 consists of 23 residues. The junction had 32 bases not matched to a gene; V was cut back by 5 bases and J by 9 bases. DNA of the CDR3: TGTGCCAGTAGTGCCGACAGGGGCTGGCAACTAGCGGGGGGTAAATACAATGAGATTGAGCAGTTCTTC. It encodes CASSADRGWQLAGGKYNEIEQFF.

This clone came up a few times. The gene calls are TRBV7-8 and TRBJ1-5; 9 bases fit TRBD1. The CDR3 runs 15 residues. Germline-derived CDR1 and CDR2 are SGHVS and FQNEAQ. Unmatched junction bases numbered 5, after V lost 5 bases and J lost 3 bases. Here the CDR3 reads CASSPGQGNNQPQHF. CDR3 DNA: TGTGCCAGCAGCCCCGGACAGGGGAACAATCAGCCCCAGCATTTT.

For this clone: The sample holds other DNA sequences that translate to the same CDR3. The chain is built from TRBV12-3 or TRBV12-4 and TRBJ1-5, with TRBD1 matching over 7 bases. The CDR3 extends over 13 amino acids. V dropped 5 bases and J dropped 6; count of bases not matched to a gene: 4. In DNA form, the CDR3 reads TGTGCCAGCAGTCCAGGGGGAGGTCAGCCCCAGCATTTT. This encodes CASSPGGGQPQHF.

This chain joins TRBV15 and TRBJ2-3; no clear D gene. V shed 2 bases and J shed 6 bases, with 3 bases lying between them. The CDR3 is made up of 11 amino acids. Germline V gene lookup returns CDR1 LNHNV and CDR2 YYDKDF (reference sequence). The CDR3 DNA sequence: TGTGCCACCAGCAGATACGATACGCAGTATTTT. Encoded protein: CATSRYDTQYF.

This sequence joins TRBV18 and TRBJ2-4; TRBD2 matches 8 bases. CDR1 and CDR2 from the germline V gene are KGHSH and LQKENI. V was pared by 3 bases and J by 0 bases, with 7 bases of the junction left unmatched. The CDR3 loop spans 17 amino acids. Written as DNA, the CDR3 is TGTGCCAGCTCACCCCGGGGGGGGTTGGGAGCCAAAAACATTCAGTACTTC. It is translated as CASSPRGGLGAKNIQYF.

This clone was recorded a few times. This chain links TRBV5-5 with TRBJ1-1; no reliable D call. Germline CDR1 SGHKS, CDR2 YYEKEE (reference sequence). This CDR3 is built from 13 residues. Trimming cost V 3 bases and J 1 base, with 7 bases left between them. The CDR3 DNA reads as TGTGCCAGCAGCTGGGCCGCGAACACTGAAGCTTTCTTT. Amino acids: CASSWAANTEAFF.

The V gene is TRBV28, the J gene TRBJ1-2, with D uncertain. Trimming stripped 4 bases from V and 4 bases from J, with 7 bases between. CDR1 and CDR2 from the germline V gene are MDHEN and SYDVKM. This CDR3 is 12 amino acids long. CDR3 region: CASSSSPYGYTF. The DNA of the CDR3 is TGTGCCAGCAGTTCGAGCCCCTATGGCTACACCTTC.

The chain recombines TRBV20-1 with TRBJ2-5, with D possibly being TRBD1 (6 bases). The germline V gene has CDR1 DFQATT and CDR2 SNEGSKA (reference sequence). The CDR3 runs to 13 residues. The V and J ends lost 3 bases and 1 base respectively, with 9 bases between them. The CDR3, as DNA: TGCAGTGCTAGTGGGACACCCCAAGAGACCCAGTACTTC. Translated, it gives CSASGTPQETQYF.

This clone was recorded only once. The rearrangement joins TRBV27 to TRBJ2-1; the D gene could be TRBD1 or TRBD2 (5 bases each). The CDR3 is 15 amino acids. Germline V gene sequence: CDR1 MNHEY, CDR2 SMNVEV (reference sequence). Trimming removed 7 bases from V and 3 bases from J, with 16 bases in between. Here the CDR3 reads CASILFGTGYNEQFF. The CDR3 region has the DNA TGTGCCAGCATCTTATTCGGGACGGGCTACAATGAGCAGTTCTTC.

This clone was seen a few times. The chain carries TRBV19 and TRBJ1-6, with D uncertain. The CDR3 consists of 14 residues. Between the trimmed V and J ends, which lost 10 bases and 4 bases, there was a span of 14 bases. In germline, CDR1 is LNHDA, CDR2 SQIVND (reference sequence). CDR3 loop: CATRFEQYNSPLHF. CDR3 bases: TGTGCCACCAGATTTGAACAGTATAATTCACCCCTCCACTTT.